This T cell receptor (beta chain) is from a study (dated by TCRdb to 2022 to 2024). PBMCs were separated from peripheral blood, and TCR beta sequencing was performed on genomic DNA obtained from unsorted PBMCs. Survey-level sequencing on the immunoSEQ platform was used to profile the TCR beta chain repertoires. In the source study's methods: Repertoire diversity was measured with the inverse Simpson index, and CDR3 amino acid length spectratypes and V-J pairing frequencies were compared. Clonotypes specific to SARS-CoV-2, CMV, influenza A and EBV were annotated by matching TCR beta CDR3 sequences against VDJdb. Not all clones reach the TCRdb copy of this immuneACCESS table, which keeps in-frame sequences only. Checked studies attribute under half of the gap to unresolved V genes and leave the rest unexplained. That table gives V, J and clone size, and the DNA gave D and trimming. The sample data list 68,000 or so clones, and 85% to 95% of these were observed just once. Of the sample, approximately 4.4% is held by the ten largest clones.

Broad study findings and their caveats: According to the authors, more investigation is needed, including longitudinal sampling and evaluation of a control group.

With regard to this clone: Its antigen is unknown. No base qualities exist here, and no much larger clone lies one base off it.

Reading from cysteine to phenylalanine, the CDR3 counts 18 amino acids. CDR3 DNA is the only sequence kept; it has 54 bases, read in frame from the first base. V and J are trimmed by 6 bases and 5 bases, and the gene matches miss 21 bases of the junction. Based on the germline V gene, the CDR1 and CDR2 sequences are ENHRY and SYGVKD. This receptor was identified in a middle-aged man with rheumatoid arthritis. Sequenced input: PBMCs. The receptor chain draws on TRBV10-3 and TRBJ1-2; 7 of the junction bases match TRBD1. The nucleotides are TGTGCCATCAGAAAGGAGGTGGGACAGACTTCCTTAGGGTATGGCTACACCTTC. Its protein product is CAIRKEVGQTSLGYGYTF.